The clone carrying this T cell receptor beta chain has more than one count but fewer than ten. Antigen: not known. This entry comes from a study of cytomegalovirus exposure and HLA in healthy donors. General observations from the study: Later on, an analysis tied 15,000 or so TCR beta sequences to HLA alleles at 0.05 false discovery rate. DRB1 showed the most TCR associations and HLA-C the fewest in a later analysis, as rates varied by HLA locus.

13 Jbeta primers and 60 Vbeta primers were used for the PCR. The method was immunoSEQ multiplex PCR; TCRdb's version includes in-frame clones alone and lacks a portion of them. The table records 140,000 to 150,000 clones, around 57% of them present only once. The CDR3 covers 12 residues. Trimming cost V 10 bases and J 3 bases, with 12 bases left between them. Germline lookup yields CDR1 MDHEN and CDR2 SYDVKM. Sequencing was done on a sample of PBMCs. The chain recombines TRBV28 with TRBJ1-1; D gene unclear. The TCR was taken from a male donor in good health and CMV-seronegative. The CDR3 DNA reads TGTGCCAACCAGCGCCCCTACACTGAAGCTTTCTTT. This codes for CANQRPYTEAFF. The full variable domain, completed using reference TRBV28 and TRBJ1-1, is DVKVTQSSRYLVKRTGEKVFLECVQDMDHENMFWYRQDPGLGLRLIYFSYDVKMKEKGDIPEGYSVSREKKERFSLILESASTNQTSMYLCANQRPYTEAFFGQGTRLTVV.